This T cell receptor (beta chain) appears in the sequencing data of a study of blood T cell repertoires in COVID-19. Across the whole study: From the United States, Italy and Spain came samples of acute and convalescent COVID-19. Sample material is recorded as cDNA or gDNA derived from T cells, B-cell-depleted T cells, or PBMCs.

Trimming stripped 6 bases from V and 9 bases from J, with 14 bases between. In germline, CDR1 is MNHNY, CDR2 SVGAGI (reference sequence). The CDR3 has 12 amino acids. This table comes from immunoSEQ multiplex PCR, and its TCRdb copy is limited to in-frame clones, with some not included. The sample contains tens of thousands of clones, under 85% of which appear only once. The chain recombines TRBV6-6 with TRBJ1-2; D remains unclear. This clonotype was obtained from a woman older than 75 with acute or convalescent COVID-19. Sequencing was done on a sample of peripheral blood. The CDR3 spells CASSPPGGSYTF. The CDR3 DNA reads TGTGCCAGCAGCCCCCCCGGAGGGAGCTACACCTTC.